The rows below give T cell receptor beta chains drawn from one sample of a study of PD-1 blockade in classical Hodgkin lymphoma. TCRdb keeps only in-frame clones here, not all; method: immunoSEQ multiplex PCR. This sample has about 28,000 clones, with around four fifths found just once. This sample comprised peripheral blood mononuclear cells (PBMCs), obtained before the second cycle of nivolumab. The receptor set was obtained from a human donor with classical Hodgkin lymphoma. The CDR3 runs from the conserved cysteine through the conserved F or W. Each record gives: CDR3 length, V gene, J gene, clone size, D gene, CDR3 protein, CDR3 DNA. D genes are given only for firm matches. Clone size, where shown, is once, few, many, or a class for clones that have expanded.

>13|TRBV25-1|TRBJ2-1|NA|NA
CASSRVGQNEQFF
TGTGCCAGCAGCAGGGTTGGGCAAAATGAGCAGTTCTTC
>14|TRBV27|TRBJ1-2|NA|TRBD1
CASSLTDRAYGYTF
TGTGCCAGCAGTTTAACCGACAGGGCCTATGGCTACACCTTC
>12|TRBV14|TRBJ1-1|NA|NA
CASSRRHTEAFF
TGTGCCAGCAGCCGCCGACACACTGAAGCTTTCTTT
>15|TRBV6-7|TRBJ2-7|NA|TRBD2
CASSEASGTALEQYF
TGTGCCAGCAGTGAAGCGAGCGGGACTGCCTTGGAGCAGTACTTC
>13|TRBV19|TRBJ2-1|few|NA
CASSRGERHEQFF
TGTGCCAGTAGTAGGGGAGAGCGGCATGAGCAGTTCTTC
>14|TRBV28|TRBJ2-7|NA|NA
CASSKRQDPYEQYF
TGTGCCAGCAGCAAGAGACAGGACCCCTACGAGCAGTACTTC
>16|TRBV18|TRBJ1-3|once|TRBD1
CASSPGTARMFDTIYF
TGTGCCAGCTCACCAGGGACAGCCCGAATGTTTGACACCATATATTTT
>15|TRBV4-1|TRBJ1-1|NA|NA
CASSQGTWQNTEAFF
TGCGCCAGCAGCCAAGGTACGTGGCAGAACACTGAAGCTTTCTTT
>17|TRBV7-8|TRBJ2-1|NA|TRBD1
CASSEPGQGNYPHEQFF
TGTGCCAGCAGCGAACCCGGACAGGGGAACTACCCCCATGAGCAGTTCTTC
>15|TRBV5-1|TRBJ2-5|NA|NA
CASSLTGTEEETQYF
TGCGCCAGCAGCTTGACCGGGACGGAAGAAGAGACCCAGTACTTC
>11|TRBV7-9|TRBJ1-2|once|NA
CASSLLRSYTF
TGTGCCAGCAGCTTACTGAGGAGCTACACCTTC
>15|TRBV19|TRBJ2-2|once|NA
CASSIGLGSTGELFF
TGTGCCAGTAGTATAGGACTAGGGAGCACCGGGGAGCTGTTTTTT
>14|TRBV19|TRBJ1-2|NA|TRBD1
CASSIDRGPSSIAF
TGTGCCAGTAGTATTGACAGGGGACCCTCTAGTATCGCCTTC
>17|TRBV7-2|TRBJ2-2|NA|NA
CASSAASGTANTGELFF
TGTGCCAGCAGCGCAGCGTCTGGGACGGCGAACACCGGGGAGCTGTTTTTT
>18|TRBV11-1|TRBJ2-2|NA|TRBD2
CASSSPGIAGAYGGELFF
TGTGCCAGCAGCTCCCCGGGTATAGCGGGAGCGTATGGCGGGGAGCTGTTTTTT
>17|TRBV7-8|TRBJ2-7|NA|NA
CASSKAPARGTTYEQYF
TGTGCCAGCAGCAAAGCGCCCGCCAGAGGGACCACCTACGAGCAGTACTTC